This T cell receptor (beta chain) derives from a study of STAT3 mutations in large granular lymphocyte leukemia. Study outcomes and limitations: At least one immunodominant TCR beta clonotype appeared in every T-cell large granular lymphocyte leukemia patient.

Profiled with immunoSEQ multiplex PCR; TCRdb holds only in-frame clones, not every one. The sample lists under 2,500 clones, roughly 70% occurring once. V lost 5 bases and J 3 bases, leaving 10 bases between the germline ends. This CDR3 has 13 residues. The germline V gene encodes CDR1 MNHEY and CDR2 SMNVEV (reference sequence). Regarding this clone: What it binds is not known.

Sequencing used peripheral blood mononuclear cells. The sequence was obtained from a woman aged 45-60 years with T-cell large granular lymphocyte leukemia. Some clones in this sample may be carry-over from other donors' samples. The chain employs TRBV27 and TRBJ1-2; D is possibly TRBD1 (5 bases). CDR3 nucleotides: TGTGCCAGCAGTCCGCAGGGCTACTATGGCTACACCTTC. The encoded protein is CASSPQGYYGYTF.